This T cell receptor (beta chain) was recorded in a study of blood T cell repertoires in COVID-19. Ten or more counts support this clone. Sequenced by immunoSEQ multiplex PCR; TCRdb stores in-frame clones only, minus some. This sample has approximately 140,000 clones; 70% to 90% occur once, and the top ten carry about 8%. V lost 4 bases and J lost 4, with 20 bases in between. CDR1 is MGHRA and CDR2 is YSYEKL in the germline V gene. The CDR3 contains 16 residues. This TCR was recovered from a woman aged 60-70 years with COVID-19, enrolled during active disease. This sequence joins TRBV4-1 and TRBJ2-7, with D maybe TRBD2 (6 bases). Sequencing was carried out using peripheral blood. Written as DNA, the CDR3 is TGCGCCAGCAGCCCCGGAAGACTAGTCCGGGGGTACGAGCAGTACTTC. It translates to CASSPGRLVRGYEQYF.